This TCR beta chain is from a study of cytomegalovirus exposure and HLA in healthy donors. The study's findings and limits: Most TCR beta V segments were productive about 87% or about 30% of the time in an earlier analysis.

Sampled while nominally healthy, donors likely had unrecorded immune exposures. The PCR contained 60 Vbeta and 13 Jbeta primers. This table comes from immunoSEQ multiplex PCR, and its TCRdb copy is limited to in-frame clones, with some not included. The repertoire holds tens of thousands of clones, around 80% seen once, with over 9.5% in the top ten. The germline gives CDR1 LGHNA, CDR2 YNFKEQ. This CDR3 is 16 amino acids long. The V and J ends lost 4 bases and 3 bases respectively, with 16 bases between them. To note about this clone: Its antigen is currently unknown.

The rearrangement joins TRBV4-2 to TRBJ1-5; D call uncertain. The sequence derives from a man aged 40-50 years in good health and CMV-seronegative. Specimen: PBMCs. CDR3: CASSPNPRQDNQPQHF. The CDR3 DNA reads as TGTGCCAGCAGCCCCAACCCAAGGCAGGACAATCAGCCCCAGCATTTT.